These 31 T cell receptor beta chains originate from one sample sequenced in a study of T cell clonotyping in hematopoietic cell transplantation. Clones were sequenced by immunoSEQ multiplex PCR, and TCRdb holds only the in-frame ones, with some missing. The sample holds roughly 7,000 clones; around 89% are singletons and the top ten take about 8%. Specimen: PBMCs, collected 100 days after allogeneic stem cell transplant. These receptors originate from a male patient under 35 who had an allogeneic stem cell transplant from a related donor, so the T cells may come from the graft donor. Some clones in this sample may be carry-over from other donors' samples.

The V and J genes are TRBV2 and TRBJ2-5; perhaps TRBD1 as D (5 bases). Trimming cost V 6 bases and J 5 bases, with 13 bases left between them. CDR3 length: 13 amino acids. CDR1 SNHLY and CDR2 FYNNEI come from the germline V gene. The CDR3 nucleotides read TGTGCCAGCAGGAAAACAGGCTTCGAGACCCAGTACTTC. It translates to CASRKTGFETQYF.

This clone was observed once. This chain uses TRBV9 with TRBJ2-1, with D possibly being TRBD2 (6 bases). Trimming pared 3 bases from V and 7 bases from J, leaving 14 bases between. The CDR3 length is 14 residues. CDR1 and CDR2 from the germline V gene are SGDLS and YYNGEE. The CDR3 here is CASSARTIGNEQFF. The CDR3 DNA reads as TGTGCCAGCAGCGCCAGGACTATCGGTAATGAGCAGTTCTTC.

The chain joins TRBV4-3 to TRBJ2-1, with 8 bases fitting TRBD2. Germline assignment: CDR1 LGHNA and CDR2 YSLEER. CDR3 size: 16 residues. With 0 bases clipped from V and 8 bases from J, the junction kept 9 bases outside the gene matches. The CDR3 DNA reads TGCGCCAGCAGCCAAGAACCGCTAGCGGGTTACCATGAGCAGTTCTTC. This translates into CASSQEPLAGYHEQFF.

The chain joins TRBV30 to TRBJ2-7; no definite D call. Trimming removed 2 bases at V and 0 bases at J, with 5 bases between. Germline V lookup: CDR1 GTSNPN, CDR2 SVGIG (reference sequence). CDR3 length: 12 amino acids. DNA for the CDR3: TGTGCCTGGAGTCGAAGCTCCTACGAGCAGTACGTC. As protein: CAWSRSSYEQYV.

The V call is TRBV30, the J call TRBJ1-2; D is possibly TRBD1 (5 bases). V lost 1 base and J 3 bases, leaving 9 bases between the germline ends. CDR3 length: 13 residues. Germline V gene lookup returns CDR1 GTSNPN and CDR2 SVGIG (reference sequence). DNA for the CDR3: TGTGCCTGGAGTGGGGACGTAGACTATGGCTACACCTTC. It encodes CAWSGDVDYGYTF.

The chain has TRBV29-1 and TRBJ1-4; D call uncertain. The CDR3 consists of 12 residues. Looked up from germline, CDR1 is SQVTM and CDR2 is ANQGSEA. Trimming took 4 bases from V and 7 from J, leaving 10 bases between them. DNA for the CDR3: TGCAGCGTTGCTGGAGGAGGTGAAAAACTGTTTTTT. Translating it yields CSVAGGGEKLFF.

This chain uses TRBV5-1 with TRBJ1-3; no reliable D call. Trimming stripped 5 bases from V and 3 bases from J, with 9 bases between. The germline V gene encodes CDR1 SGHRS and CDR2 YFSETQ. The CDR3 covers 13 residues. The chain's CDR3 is CASSPAYGNTIYF. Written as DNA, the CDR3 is TGCGCCAGCAGTCCGGCGTATGGAAACACCATATATTTT.

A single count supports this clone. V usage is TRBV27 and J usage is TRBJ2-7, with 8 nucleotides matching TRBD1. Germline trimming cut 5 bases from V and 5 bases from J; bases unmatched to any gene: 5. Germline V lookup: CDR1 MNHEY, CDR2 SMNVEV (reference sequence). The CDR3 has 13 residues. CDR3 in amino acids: CASSGQGSDEQYV. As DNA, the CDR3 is TGTGCCAGCAGTGGACAGGGTTCCGACGAGCAGTACGTC.

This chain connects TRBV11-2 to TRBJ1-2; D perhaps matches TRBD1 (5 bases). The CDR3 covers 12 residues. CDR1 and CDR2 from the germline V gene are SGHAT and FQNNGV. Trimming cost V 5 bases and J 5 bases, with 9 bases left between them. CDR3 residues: CASSGDGYGYTF. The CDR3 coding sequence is TGTGCCAGCAGCGGGGACGGTTATGGCTACACCTTC.

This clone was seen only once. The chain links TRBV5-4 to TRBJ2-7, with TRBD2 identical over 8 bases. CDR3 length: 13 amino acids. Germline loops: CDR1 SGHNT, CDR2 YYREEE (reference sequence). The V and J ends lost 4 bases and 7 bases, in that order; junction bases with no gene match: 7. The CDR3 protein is CASSPGGVGEQYV. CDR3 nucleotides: TGTGCCAGCAGCCCCGGGGGGGTGGGGGAGCAGTACGTC.

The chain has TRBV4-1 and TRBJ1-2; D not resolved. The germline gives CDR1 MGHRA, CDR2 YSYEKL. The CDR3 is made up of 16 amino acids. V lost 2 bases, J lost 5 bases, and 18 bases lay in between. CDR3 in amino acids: CASSQPGGSRGYGYTF. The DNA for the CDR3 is TGCGCCAGCAGCCAACCCGGAGGCAGCCGGGGTTATGGCTACACCTTC.

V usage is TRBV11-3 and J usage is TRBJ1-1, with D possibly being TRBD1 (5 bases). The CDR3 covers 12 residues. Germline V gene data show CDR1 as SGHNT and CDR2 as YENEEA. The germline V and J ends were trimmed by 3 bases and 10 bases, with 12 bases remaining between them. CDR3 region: CASSFRDQAAFF. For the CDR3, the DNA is TGTGCCAGCAGCTTCCGGGACCAGGCAGCTTTCTTT.

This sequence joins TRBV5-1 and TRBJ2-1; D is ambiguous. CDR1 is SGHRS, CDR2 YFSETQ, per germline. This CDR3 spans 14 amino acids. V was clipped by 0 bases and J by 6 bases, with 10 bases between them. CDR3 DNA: TGCGCCAGCAGCTTGGTTGATAGTGTCAATGAGCAGTTCTTC. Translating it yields CASSLVDSVNEQFF.

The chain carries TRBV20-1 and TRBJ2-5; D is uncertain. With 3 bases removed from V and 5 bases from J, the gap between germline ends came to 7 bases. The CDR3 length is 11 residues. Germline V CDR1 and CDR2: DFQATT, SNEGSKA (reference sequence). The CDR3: CSASLGETQYF. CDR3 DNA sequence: TGCAGTGCTAGTTTGGGGGAGACCCAGTACTTC.

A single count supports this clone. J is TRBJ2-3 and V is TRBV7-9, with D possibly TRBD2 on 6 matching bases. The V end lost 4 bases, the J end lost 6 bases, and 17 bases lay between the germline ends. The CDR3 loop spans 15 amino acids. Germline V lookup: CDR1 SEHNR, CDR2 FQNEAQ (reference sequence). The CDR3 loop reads CASSSRGRDTDTQYF. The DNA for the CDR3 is TGTGCCAGCAGCTCCCGTGGGCGGGATACGGATACGCAGTATTTT. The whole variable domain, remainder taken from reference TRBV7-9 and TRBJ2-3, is DTGVSQNPRHKITKRGQNVTFRCDPISEHNRLYWYRQTLGQGPEFLTYFQNEAQLEKSRLLSDRFSAERPKGSFSTLEIQRTEQGDSAMYLCASSSRGRDTDTQYFGPGTRLTVL.

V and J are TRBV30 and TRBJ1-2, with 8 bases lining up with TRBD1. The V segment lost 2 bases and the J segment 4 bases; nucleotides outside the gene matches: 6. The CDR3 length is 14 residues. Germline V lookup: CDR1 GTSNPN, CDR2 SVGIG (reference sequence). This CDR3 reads CAWSRQGALYGYTF. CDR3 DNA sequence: TGTGCCTGGAGTAGGCAGGGGGCCCTCTATGGCTACACCTTC.

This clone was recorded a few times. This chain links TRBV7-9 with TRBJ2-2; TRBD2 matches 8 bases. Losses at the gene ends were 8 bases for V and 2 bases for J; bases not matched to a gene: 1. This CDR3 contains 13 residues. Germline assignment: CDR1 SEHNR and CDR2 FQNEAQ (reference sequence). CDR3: CASLAGNTGELFF. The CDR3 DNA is TGTGCCAGCTTAGCGGGAAACACCGGGGAGCTGTTTTTT.

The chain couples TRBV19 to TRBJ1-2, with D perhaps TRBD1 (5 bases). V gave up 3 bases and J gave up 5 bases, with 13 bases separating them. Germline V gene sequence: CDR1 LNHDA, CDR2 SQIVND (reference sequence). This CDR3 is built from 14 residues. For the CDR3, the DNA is TGTGCCAGTAGTATTGAGGGGCGAGGGTATGGCTACACCTTC. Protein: CASSIEGRGYGYTF.

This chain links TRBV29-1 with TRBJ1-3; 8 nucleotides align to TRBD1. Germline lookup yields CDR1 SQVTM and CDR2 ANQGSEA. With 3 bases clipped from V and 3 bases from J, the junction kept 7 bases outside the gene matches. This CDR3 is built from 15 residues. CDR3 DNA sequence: TGCAGCGTTGATGGGCAGGGGGCTTATGGAAACACCATATATTTT. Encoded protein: CSVDGQGAYGNTIYF.

As DNA, the CDR3 is TGTGCCAGCAGCTTAAGGCTAGCAGGAAACACCGGGGAGCTGTTTTTT. It is translated as CASSLRLAGNTGELFF. This rearrangement joins TRBV7-8 to TRBJ2-2; tentative D call: TRBD2 (5 bases). V was trimmed by 2 bases and J by 2 bases, leaving 12 bases between them. This CDR3 has 16 amino acids. From germline, CDR1 is SGHVS and CDR2 FQNEAQ.

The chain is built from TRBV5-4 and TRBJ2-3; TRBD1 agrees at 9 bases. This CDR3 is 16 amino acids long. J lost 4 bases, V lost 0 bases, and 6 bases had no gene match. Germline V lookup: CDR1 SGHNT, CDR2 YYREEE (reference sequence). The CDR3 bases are TGTGCCAGCAGCTTGGTTTGGACAGGGGATGCAGATACGCAGTATTTT. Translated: CASSLVWTGDADTQYF.

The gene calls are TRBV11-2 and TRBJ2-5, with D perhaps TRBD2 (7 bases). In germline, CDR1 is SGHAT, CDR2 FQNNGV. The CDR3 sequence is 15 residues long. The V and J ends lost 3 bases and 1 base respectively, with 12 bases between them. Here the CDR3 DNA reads TGTGCCAGCAGCTTTAGGGGGACTATCCAAGAGACCCAGTACTTC. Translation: CASSFRGTIQETQYF.

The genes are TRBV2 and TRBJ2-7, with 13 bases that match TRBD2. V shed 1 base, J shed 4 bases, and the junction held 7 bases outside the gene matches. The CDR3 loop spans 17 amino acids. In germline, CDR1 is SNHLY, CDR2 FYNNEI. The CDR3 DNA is TGTGCCAGCAGTGAAGGAGCGGGACTAGCGGGGACGTACGAGCAGTACGTC. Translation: CASSEGAGLAGTYEQYV.

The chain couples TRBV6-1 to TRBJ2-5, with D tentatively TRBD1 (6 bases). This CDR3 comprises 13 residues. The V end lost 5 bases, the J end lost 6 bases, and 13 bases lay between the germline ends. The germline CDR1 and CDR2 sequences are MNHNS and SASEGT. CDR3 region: CASSLTQGQTQYF. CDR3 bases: TGTGCCAGCAGTCTTACACAGGGACAGACCCAGTACTTC.

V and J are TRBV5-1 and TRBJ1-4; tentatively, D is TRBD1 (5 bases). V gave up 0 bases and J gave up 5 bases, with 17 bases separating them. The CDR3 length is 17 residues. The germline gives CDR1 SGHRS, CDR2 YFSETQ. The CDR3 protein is CASSLAPRGRVNEKLFF. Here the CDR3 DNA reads TGCGCCAGCAGCTTGGCCCCTCGGGGACGGGTGAATGAAAAACTGTTTTTT.

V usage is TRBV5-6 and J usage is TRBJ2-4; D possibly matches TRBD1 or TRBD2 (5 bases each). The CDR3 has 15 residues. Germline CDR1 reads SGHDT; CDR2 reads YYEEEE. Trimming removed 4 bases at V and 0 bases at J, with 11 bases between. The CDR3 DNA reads TGTGCCAGCAGCACGGGACCTCTAGCCAAAAACATTCAGTACTTC. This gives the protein CASSTGPLAKNIQYF.

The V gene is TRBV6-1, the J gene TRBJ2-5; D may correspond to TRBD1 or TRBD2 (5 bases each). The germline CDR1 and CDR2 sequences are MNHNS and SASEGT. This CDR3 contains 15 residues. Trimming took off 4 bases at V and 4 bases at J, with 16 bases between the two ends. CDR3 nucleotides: TGTGCCAGCAGTGGGGAGACAGATTTCGCAGAGACCCAGTACTTC. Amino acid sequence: CASSGETDFAETQYF.

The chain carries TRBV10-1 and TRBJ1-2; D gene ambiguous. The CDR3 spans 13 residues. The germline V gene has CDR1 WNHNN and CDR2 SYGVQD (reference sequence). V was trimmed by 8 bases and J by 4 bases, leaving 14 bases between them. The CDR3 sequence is CASPVPGLYGYTF. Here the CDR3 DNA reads TGCGCCAGCCCTGTACCAGGCCTCTATGGCTACACCTTC.

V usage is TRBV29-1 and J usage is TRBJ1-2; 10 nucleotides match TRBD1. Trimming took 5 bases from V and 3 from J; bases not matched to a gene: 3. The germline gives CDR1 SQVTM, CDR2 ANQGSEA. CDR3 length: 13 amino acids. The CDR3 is CSVWTGGDYGYTF. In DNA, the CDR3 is TGCAGCGTTTGGACAGGGGGGGACTATGGCTACACCTTC.

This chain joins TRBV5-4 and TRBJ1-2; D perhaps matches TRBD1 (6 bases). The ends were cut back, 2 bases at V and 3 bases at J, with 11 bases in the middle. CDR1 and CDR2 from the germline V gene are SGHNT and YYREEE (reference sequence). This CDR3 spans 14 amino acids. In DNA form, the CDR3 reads TGTGCCAGCAGCTTCGGAGGGGGGCACTATGGCTACACCTTC. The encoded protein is CASSFGGGHYGYTF.

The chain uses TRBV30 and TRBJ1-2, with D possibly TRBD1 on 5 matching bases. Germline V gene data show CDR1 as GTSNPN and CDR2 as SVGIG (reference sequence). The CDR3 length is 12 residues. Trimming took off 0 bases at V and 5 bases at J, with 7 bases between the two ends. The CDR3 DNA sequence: TGTGCCTGGAGTGTACAGGATTATGGCTACACCTTC. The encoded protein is CAWSVQDYGYTF.